This T cell receptor beta chain was recovered during a study of blood T cell repertoires in COVID-19. The CDR3 has 14 residues. V was cut by 6 bases and J by 8 bases, with 16 bases left in between. Germline V gives CDR1 MRHNA, CDR2 SNTAGT. Profiled with immunoSEQ multiplex PCR; TCRdb holds only in-frame clones, not every one. The sample shows 200,000 to 300,000 clones, about 91% of them seen only once. V usage is TRBV6-4 and J usage is TRBJ1-4; a possible D gene is TRBD1 (5 bases). The sequence derives from a person under 35 with COVID-19, enrolled during active disease. Specimen: peripheral blood. This CDR3 is CASRNSGPGEKLFF. CDR3 bases: TGTGCCAGCAGGAATTCAGGGCCAGGGGAAAAACTGTTTTTT.